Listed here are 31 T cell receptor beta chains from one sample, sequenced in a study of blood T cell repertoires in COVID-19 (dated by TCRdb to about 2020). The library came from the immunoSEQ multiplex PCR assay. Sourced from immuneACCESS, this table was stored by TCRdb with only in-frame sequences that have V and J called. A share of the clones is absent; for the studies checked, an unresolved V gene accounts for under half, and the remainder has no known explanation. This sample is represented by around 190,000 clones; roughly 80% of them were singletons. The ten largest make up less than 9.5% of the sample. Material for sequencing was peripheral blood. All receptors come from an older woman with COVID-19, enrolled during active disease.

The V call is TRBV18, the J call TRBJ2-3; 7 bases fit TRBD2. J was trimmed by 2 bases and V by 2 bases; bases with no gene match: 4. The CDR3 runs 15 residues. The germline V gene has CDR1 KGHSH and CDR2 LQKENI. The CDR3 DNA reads TGTGCCAGCTCACCATCCCTAGCGGACACAGATACGCAGTATTTT. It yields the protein CASSPSLADTDTQYF.

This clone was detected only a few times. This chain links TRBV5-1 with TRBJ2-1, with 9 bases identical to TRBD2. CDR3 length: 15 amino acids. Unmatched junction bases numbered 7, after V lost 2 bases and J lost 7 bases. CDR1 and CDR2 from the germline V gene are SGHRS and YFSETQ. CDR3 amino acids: CASSLPSGKGNEQFF. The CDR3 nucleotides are TGCGCCAGCAGCTTACCTAGCGGGAAGGGGAATGAGCAGTTCTTC.

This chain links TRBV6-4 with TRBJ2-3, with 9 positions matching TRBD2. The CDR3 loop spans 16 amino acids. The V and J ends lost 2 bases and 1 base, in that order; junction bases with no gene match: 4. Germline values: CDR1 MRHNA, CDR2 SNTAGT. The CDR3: CASSDGSSGGTDTQYF. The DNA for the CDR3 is TGTGCCAGCAGTGACGGGTCTAGCGGGGGCACAGATACGCAGTATTTT.

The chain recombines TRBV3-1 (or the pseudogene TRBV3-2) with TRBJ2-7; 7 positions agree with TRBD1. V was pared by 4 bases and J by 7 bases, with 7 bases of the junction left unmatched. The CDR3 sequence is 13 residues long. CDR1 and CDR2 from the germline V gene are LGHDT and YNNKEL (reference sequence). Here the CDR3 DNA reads TGTGCCAGCAGCCTAACAGGGGCTAGAGAGCAGTACTTC. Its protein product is CASSLTGAREQYF.

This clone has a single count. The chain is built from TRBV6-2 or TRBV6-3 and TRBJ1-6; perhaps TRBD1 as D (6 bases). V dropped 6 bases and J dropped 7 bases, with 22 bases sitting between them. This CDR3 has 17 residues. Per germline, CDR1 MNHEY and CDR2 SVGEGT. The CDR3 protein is CASSWTIQGFGNSPLHF. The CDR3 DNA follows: TGTGCCAGCAGCTGGACCATACAGGGTTTTGGAAATTCACCCCTCCACTTT.

CDR3 residues: CASSLGQGYEQYV. In nucleotides, the CDR3 is TGTGCCAGCAGCTTAGGACAGGGTTACGAGCAGTACGTC. The J gene is TRBJ2-7, the V gene TRBV13; D may be TRBD1 (6 bases). Germline CDR1 is PRHDT and CDR2 is FYEKMQ (reference sequence). CDR3 length: 13 residues. Trimming took 0 bases from V and 4 from J, leaving 7 bases between them.

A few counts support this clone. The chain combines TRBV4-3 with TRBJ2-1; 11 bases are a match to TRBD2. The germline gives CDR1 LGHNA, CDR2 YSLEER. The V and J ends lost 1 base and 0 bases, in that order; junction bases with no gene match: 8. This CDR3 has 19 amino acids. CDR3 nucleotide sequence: TGCGCCAGCAGCCAAGGATCCTTAGCGGGAGGGAGCTCCTACAATGAGCAGTTCTTC. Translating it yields CASSQGSLAGGSSYNEQFF.

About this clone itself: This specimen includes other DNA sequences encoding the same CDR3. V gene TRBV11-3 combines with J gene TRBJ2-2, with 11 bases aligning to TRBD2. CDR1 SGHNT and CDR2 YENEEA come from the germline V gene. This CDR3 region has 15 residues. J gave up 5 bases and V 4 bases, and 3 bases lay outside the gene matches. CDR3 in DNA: TGTGCCAGCAGCTCCCGGACTAGCGGGACCGGGGAGCTGTTTTTT. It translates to CASSSRTSGTGELFF.

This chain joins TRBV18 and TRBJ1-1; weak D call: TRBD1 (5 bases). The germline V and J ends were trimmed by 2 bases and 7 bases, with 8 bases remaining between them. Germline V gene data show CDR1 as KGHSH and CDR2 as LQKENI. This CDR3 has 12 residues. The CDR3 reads CASSPMGGEAFF. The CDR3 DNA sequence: TGTGCCAGCTCACCAATGGGGGGTGAAGCTTTCTTT.

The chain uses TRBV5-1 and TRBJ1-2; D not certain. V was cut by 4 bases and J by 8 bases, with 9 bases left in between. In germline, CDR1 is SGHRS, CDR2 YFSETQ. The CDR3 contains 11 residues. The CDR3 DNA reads TGCGCCAGCAGCGATGGAGTGGGCTACACCTTC. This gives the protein CASSDGVGYTF.

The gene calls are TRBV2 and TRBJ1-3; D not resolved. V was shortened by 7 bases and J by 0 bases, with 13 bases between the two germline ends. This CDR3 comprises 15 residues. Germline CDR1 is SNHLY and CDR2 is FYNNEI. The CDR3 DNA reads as TGTGCCAGCACGGAAACGGGATACTCTGGAAACACCATATATTTT. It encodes CASTETGYSGNTIYF. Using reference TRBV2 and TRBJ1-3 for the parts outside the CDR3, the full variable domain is EPEVTQTPSHQVTQMGQEVILRCVPISNHLYFYWYRQILGQKVEFLVSFYNNEISEKSEIFDDQFSVERPDGSNFTLKIRSTKLEDSAMYFCASTETGYSGNTIYFGEGSWLTVV.

The CDR3 DNA reads as TGTGCCAGCAGCCACAGGGGGCTAGGGTATTCACCCCTCCACTTT. Its translation is CASSHRGLGYSPLHF. The V gene is TRBV5-4, the J gene TRBJ1-6, with 9 bases lining up with TRBD1. The J segment lost 8 bases and the V segment lost 4 bases, leaving 7 bases of the junction unmatched. The CDR3 has 15 residues. Germline CDR1 SGHNT, CDR2 YYREEE (reference sequence).

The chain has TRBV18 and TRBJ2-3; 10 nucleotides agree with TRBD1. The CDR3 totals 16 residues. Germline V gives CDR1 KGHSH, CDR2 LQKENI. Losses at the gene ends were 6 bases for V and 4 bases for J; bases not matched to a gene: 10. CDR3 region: CASSPGRTGGADTQYF. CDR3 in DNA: TGTGCCAGCTCCCCCGGGAGGACAGGGGGTGCAGATACGCAGTATTTT.

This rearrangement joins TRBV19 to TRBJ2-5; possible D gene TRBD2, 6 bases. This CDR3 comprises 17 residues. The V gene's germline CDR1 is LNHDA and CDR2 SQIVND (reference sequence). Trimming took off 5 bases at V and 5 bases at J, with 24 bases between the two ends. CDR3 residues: CASSPGTAPPERETQYF. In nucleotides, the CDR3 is TGTGCCAGTAGTCCGGGGACTGCACCACCAGAAAGGGAGACCCAGTACTTC. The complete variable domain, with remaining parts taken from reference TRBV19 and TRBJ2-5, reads DGGITQSPKYLFRKEGQNVTLSCEQNLNHDAMYWYRQDPGQGLRLIYYSQIVNDFQKGDIAEGYSVSREKKESFPLTVTSAQKNPTAFYLCASSPGTAPPERETQYFGPGTRLLVL.

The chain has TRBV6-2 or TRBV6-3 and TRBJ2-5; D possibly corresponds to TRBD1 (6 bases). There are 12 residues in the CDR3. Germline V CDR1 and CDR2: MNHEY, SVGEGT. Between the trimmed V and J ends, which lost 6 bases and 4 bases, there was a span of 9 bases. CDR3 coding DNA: TGTGCCAGCAGCCCCAGGGGAGAGACCCAGTACTTC. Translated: CASSPRGETQYF.

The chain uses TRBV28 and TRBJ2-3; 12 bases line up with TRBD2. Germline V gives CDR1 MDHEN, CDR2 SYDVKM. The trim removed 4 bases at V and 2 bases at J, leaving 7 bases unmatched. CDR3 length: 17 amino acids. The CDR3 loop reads CASSSERLAGVTDTQYF. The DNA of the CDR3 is TGTGCCAGCAGTTCCGAAAGACTAGCGGGAGTCACAGATACGCAGTATTTT.

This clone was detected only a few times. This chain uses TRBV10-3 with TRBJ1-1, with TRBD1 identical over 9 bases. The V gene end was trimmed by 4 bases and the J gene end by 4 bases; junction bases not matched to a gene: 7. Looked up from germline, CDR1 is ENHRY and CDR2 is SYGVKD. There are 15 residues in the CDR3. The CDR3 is CAISAGTGKSTEAFF. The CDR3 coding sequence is TGTGCCATCAGTGCCGGGACAGGGAAGAGCACTGAAGCTTTCTTT.

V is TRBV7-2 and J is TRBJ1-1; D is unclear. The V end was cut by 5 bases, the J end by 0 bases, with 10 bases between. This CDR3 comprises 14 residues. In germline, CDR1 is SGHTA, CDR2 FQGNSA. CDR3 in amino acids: CASSPRRMNTEAFF. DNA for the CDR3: TGTGCCAGCAGCCCCAGGAGGATGAACACTGAAGCTTTCTTT. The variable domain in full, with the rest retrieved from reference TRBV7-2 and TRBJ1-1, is GAGVSQSPSNKVTEKGKDVELRCDPISGHTALYWYRQSLGQGLEFLIYFQGNSAPDKSGLPSDRFSAERTGGSVSTLTIQRTQQEDSAVYLCASSPRRMNTEAFFGQGTRLTVV.

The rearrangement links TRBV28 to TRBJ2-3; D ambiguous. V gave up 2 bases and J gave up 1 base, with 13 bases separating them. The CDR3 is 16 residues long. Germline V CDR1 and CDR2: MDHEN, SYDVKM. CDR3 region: CASSLGSGSRTDTQYF. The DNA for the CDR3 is TGTGCCAGCAGTTTAGGGTCCGGGTCGCGCACAGATACGCAGTATTTT.

The CDR3 spells CASSIGLSQETQYF. For the CDR3, the DNA is TGTGCCAGTAGTATCGGACTATCTCAAGAGACCCAGTACTTC. The chain has TRBV19 and TRBJ2-5; perhaps TRBD2 as D (6 bases). This CDR3 contains 14 residues. Germline V gives CDR1 LNHDA, CDR2 SQIVND (reference sequence). The ends were cut back, 3 bases at V and 2 bases at J, with 10 bases in the middle. Based on the CDR3 plus reference TRBV19 and TRBJ2-5, the full variable domain is DGGITQSPKYLFRKEGQNVTLSCEQNLNHDAMYWYRQDPGQGLRLIYYSQIVNDFQKGDIAEGYSVSREKKESFPLTVTSAQKNPTAFYLCASSIGLSQETQYFGPGTRLLVL.

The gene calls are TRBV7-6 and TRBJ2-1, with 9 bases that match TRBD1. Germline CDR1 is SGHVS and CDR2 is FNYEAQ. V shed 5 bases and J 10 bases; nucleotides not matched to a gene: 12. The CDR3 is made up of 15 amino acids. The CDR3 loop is CASSQPGTGSLEQFF. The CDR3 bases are TGTGCCAGCAGCCAACCCGGGACAGGGAGCCTCGAGCAGTTCTTC.

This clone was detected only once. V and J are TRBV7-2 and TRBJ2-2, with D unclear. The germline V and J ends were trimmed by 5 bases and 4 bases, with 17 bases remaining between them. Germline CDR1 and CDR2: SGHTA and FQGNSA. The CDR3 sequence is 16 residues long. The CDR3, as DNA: TGTGCCAGCAGCACCCTTATCATGAGAGTCACCGGGGAGCTGTTTTTT. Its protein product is CASSTLIMRVTGELFF.

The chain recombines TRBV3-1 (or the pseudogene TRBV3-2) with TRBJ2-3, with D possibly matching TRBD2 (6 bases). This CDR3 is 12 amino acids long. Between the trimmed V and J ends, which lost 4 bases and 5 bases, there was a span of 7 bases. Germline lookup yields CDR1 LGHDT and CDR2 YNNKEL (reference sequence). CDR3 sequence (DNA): TGTGCCAGCAGCCTTAGCGGAGATACGCAGTATTTT. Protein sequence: CASSLSGDTQYF.

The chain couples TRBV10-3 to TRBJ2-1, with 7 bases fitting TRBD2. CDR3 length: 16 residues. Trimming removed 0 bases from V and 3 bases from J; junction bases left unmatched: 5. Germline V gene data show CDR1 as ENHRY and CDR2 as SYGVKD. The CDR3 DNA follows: TGTGCCATCAGTGAGTCGAGCGGGAAATACTACAATGAGCAGTTCTTC. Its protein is CAISESSGKYYNEQFF.

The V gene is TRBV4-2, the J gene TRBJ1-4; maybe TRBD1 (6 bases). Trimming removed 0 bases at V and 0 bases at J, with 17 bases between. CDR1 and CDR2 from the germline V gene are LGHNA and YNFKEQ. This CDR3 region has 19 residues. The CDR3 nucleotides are TGTGCCAGCAGCCAAGATTTAGCAGGGGCGACAGCAACTAATGAAAAACTGTTTTTT. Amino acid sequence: CASSQDLAGATATNEKLFF.

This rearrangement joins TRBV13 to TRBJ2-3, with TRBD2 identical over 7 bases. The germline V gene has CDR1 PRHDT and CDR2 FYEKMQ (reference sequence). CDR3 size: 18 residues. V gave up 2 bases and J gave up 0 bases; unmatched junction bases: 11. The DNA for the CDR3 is TGTGCCAGCAGCTTATTAGCGTTCGGGGGGTCTAGCACAGATACGCAGTATTTT. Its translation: CASSLLAFGGSSTDTQYF.

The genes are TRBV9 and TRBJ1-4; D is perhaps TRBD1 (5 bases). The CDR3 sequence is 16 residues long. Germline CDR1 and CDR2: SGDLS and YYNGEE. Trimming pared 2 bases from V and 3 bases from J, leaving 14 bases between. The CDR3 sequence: CASSVGGAGPNEKLFF. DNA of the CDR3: TGTGCCAGCAGCGTGGGTGGGGCAGGGCCTAATGAAAAACTGTTTTTT.

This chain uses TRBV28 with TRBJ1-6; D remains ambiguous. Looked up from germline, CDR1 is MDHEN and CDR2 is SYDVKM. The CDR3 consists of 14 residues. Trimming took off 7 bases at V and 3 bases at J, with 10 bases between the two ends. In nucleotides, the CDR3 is TGTGCCAGCATGCCGGGGATCTATAATTCACCCCTCCACTTT. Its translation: CASMPGIYNSPLHF.

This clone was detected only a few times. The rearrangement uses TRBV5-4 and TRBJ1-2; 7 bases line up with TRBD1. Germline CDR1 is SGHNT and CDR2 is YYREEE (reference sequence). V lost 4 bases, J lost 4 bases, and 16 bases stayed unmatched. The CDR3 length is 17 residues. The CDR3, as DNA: TGTGCCAGCAGCCCAAAGCCTCTAGGGGGCGTTGGCTATGGCTACACCTTC. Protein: CASSPKPLGGVGYGYTF. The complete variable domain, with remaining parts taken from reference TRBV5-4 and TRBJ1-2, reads ETGVTQSPTHLIKTRGQQVTLRCSSQSGHNTVSWYQQALGQGPQFIFQYYREEENGRGNFPPRFSGLQFPNYSSELNVNALELDDSALYLCASSPKPLGGVGYGYTFGSGTRLTVV.

The CDR3 nucleotides read TGTGCCAGCAGTGAAATACGGGGACAGGACAGGACTATGCGGGGGGAGCTGTTTTTT. Protein product: CASSEIRGQDRTMRGELFF. The chain couples TRBV2 to TRBJ2-2; 8 bases are shared with TRBD1. The germline gives CDR1 SNHLY, CDR2 FYNNEI. The CDR3 runs to 19 residues. The ends lost 2 bases at V and 8 bases at J; junction bases unmatched: 19.

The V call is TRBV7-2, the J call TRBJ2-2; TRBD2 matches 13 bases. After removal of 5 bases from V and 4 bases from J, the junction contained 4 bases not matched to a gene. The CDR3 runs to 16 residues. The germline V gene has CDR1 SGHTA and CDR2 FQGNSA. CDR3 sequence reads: CASSPRTSGGTGELFF. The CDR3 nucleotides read TGTGCCAGCAGCCCCCGGACTAGCGGGGGCACCGGGGAGCTGTTTTTT.